These 14 T cell receptor beta chains were all obtained from the same sample, sequenced in a study of shared clonotypes between healthy human individuals. Profiling relied on immunoSEQ multiplex PCR, and the TCRdb table lists in-frame clones only, not all of them. The sample includes roughly 1.5 million clones, about 98% of them seen just once. Sequenced material: naive CD4+ T cells sorted from blood. Stated subset: CD45RA+ positively selected. These receptors originate from a man aged 25 to 40 in good health.

The genes are TRBV6-5 and TRBJ1-5; D is ambiguous. Trimming took off 0 bases at V and 0 bases at J, with 6 bases between the two ends. Germline loops: CDR1 MNHEY, CDR2 SVGAGI. The CDR3 runs to 15 residues. The CDR3 coding sequence is TGTGCCAGCAGTTACTCGGACTCTAGCAATCAGCCCCAGCATTTT. It codes for CASSYSDSSNQPQHF.

The V gene is TRBV10-3, the J gene TRBJ1-1; weak D call: TRBD1 (6 bases). CDR1 ENHRY and CDR2 SYGVKD come from the germline V gene. Trimming took off 6 bases at V and 1 base at J, with 12 bases between the two ends. The CDR3 totals 14 residues. The CDR3 loop is CAIRDSTKNTEAFF. The CDR3, as DNA: TGTGCCATCAGGGACAGTACAAAGAACACTGAAGCTTTCTTT.

The genes are TRBV7-2 and TRBJ2-1; D is ambiguous. V lost 6 bases, J lost 0 bases, and 9 bases lay in between. CDR1 SGHTA and CDR2 FQGNSA come from the germline V gene. The CDR3 consists of 14 residues. CDR3 residues: CASSRPGSYNEQFF. CDR3 bases: TGTGCCAGCAGTCGGCCCGGCTCCTACAATGAGCAGTTCTTC.

V gene TRBV5-1 combines with J gene TRBJ2-7; possible D gene TRBD1, 6 bases. The V gene's germline CDR1 is SGHRS and CDR2 YFSETQ. The V gene lost 4 bases and the J gene lost 0 bases, with 14 bases spanning the gap. There are 15 residues in the CDR3. Here the CDR3 DNA reads TGCGCCAGCAGCACCCCGGACAGCTACTCCTACGAGCAGTACTTC. Translating it yields CASSTPDSYSYEQYF.

J is TRBJ1-3 and V is TRBV18; D remains unclear. CDR1 is KGHSH and CDR2 is LQKENI in the germline V gene. V lost 3 bases, J lost 0 bases, and 12 bases lay in between. This CDR3 is 16 amino acids long. CDR3 region: CASSPSRSLSGNTIYF. Written as DNA, the CDR3 is TGTGCCAGCTCACCTTCCAGGTCCCTCTCTGGAAACACCATATATTTT.

The V call is TRBV2, the J call TRBJ2-3, with TRBD1 identical over 8 bases. This CDR3 has 14 amino acids. The germline CDR1 and CDR2 sequences are SNHLY and FYNNEI. Trimming at V came to 6 bases and at J to 6 bases, leaving 8 bases not matched to a gene. The chain's CDR3 is CASSLQGVGDTQYF. DNA for the CDR3: TGTGCCAGCAGCCTACAGGGGGTGGGGGATACGCAGTATTTT.

The chain employs TRBV7-9 and TRBJ2-7, with 8 positions matching TRBD2. The CDR3 is made up of 13 amino acids. V gave up 3 bases and J gave up 6 bases; unmatched junction bases: 4. The germline V gene has CDR1 SEHNR and CDR2 FQNEAQ (reference sequence). The CDR3 sequence is CASSFTTSGEQYF. DNA of the CDR3: TGTGCCAGCAGCTTCACTACTAGCGGCGAGCAGTACTTC.

V and J are TRBV6-6 and TRBJ2-2; D is uncertain. The germline gives CDR1 MNHNY, CDR2 SVGAGI (reference sequence). Trimming took 2 bases from V and 3 from J, leaving 4 bases between them. The CDR3 loop spans 13 amino acids. CDR3 sequence reads: CASSYDYTGELFF. CDR3 nucleotides: TGTGCCAGCAGTTACGACTACACCGGGGAGCTGTTTTTT.

This chain links TRBV7-8 with TRBJ2-7; 7 bases fit TRBD1. The CDR3 runs to 15 residues. V gave up 2 bases and J gave up 0 bases; unmatched junction bases: 4. Germline CDR1 and CDR2: SGHVS and FQNEAQ. The CDR3 DNA reads TGTGCCAGCAGCTTAAGGGGGCAAACCTCCTACGAGCAGTACTTC. Its translation is CASSLRGQTSYEQYF.

This chain joins TRBV7-2 and TRBJ2-6, with D possibly matching TRBD1 (6 bases). CDR1 and CDR2 (germline): SGHTA, FQGNSA. Trimming removed 3 bases from V and 2 bases from J, with 14 bases in between. The length of the CDR3 is 17 residues. The CDR3 coding sequence is TGTGCCAGCAGCTTTACACAGGGCTCAACTGGGGCCAACGTCCTGACTTTC. As protein: CASSFTQGSTGANVLTF.

The rearrangement links TRBV7-3 to TRBJ1-1; unclear D gene. The CDR3 loop spans 13 amino acids. Trimming left V 5 bases short and J 2 bases short, with 9 bases between. Germline V gene sequence: CDR1 SGHTA, CDR2 FQGTGA. The CDR3 DNA reads as TGTGCCAGCAGCACGAAGCGAAACACTGAAGCTTTCTTT. It codes for CASSTKRNTEAFF.

The gene calls are TRBV7-2 and TRBJ2-5; D remains unclear. The CDR3 length is 19 residues. V was shortened by 2 bases and J by 4 bases, with 26 bases between the two germline ends. Germline CDR1 reads SGHTA; CDR2 reads FQGNSA. This CDR3 is CASSLYPWADWGRSETQYF. CDR3 DNA sequence: TGTGCCAGCAGCTTATATCCTTGGGCTGACTGGGGTCGGTCAGAGACCCAGTACTTC.

The CDR3 protein is CASSHYPGQGASEQYF. For the CDR3, the DNA is TGTGCCAGTAGCCACTACCCGGGACAGGGGGCCTCCGAGCAGTACTTC. The J gene is TRBJ2-7, the V gene TRBV19; 12 positions agree with TRBD1. J lost 6 bases, V lost 6 bases, and 12 bases had no gene match. The CDR3 totals 16 residues. Germline V gene sequence: CDR1 LNHDA, CDR2 SQIVND (reference sequence).

DNA of the CDR3: TGTGCCAGCACCCGGGGAGAGACCCAGTACTTC. Translating gives CASTRGETQYF. This chain connects TRBV28 to TRBJ2-5, with D perhaps matching TRBD2 (5 bases). The CDR3 is made up of 11 amino acids. Germline CDR1 reads MDHEN; CDR2 reads SYDVKM. Trimming pared 7 bases from V and 4 bases from J, leaving 7 bases between.